A single sample gave rise to the 29 T cell receptor beta chains below, sequenced in a study of blood T cell repertoires in COVID-19. Profiled with immunoSEQ multiplex PCR; TCRdb holds only in-frame clones, not every one. In the table there are about 280,000 clones, roughly 87% of which are singletons. Sequencing used PBMCs or T cells enriched from blood (not recorded which). All receptors derive from a woman aged 30 to 39 who had recovered from COVID-19.

J is TRBJ2-3 and V is TRBV5-1, with 8 bases that match TRBD2. The ends lost 0 bases at V and 5 bases at J; junction bases unmatched: 11. The CDR3 covers 17 residues. Germline V gene lookup returns CDR1 SGHRS and CDR2 YFSETQ. CDR3: CASSLGRQRGPGDTQYF. CDR3 DNA sequence: TGCGCCAGCAGCTTGGGTCGCCAGCGGGGGCCGGGAGATACGCAGTATTTT.

V and J are TRBV11-3 and TRBJ2-3; D not certain. Trimming shortened V by 0 bases and J by 5 bases, and 9 bases separated the two germline ends. CDR1 and CDR2 from the germline V gene are SGHNT and YENEEA. The CDR3 sequence is 14 residues long. CDR3 nucleotide sequence: TGTGCCAGCAGCTTAGATGTACAGAAAGATACGCAGTATTTT. Residues: CASSLDVQKDTQYF.

The chain combines TRBV30 with TRBJ2-3, with a possible D match to TRBD2 (6 bases). The CDR3 contains 15 residues. V was pared by 3 bases and J by 6 bases, with 19 bases between. Germline V gene sequence: CDR1 GTSNPN, CDR2 SVGIG (reference sequence). This chain's CDR3 is CAWSPGTRLGDTQYF. DNA for the CDR3: TGTGCCTGGAGCCCCGGGACTCGTCTGGGGGATACGCAGTATTTT. The full variable domain, completed using reference TRBV30 and TRBJ2-3, is SQTIHQWPATLVQPVGSPLSLECTVEGTSNPNLYWYRQAAGRGLQLLFYSVGIGQISSEVPQNLSASRPQDRQFILSSKKLLLSDSGFYLCAWSPGTRLGDTQYFGPGTRLTVL.

J is TRBJ2-1 and V is TRBV2; 9 positions match TRBD2. The CDR3 has 17 amino acids. Trimming removed 3 bases from V and 8 bases from J; junction bases left unmatched: 14. Germline CDR1 and CDR2: SNHLY and FYNNEI. The CDR3 sequence is CASSDSTLAGEVDEQFF. CDR3 sequence (DNA): TGTGCCAGCAGTGACTCAACCTTAGCGGGAGAGGTCGATGAGCAGTTCTTC.

This sequence joins TRBV12-3 or TRBV12-4 and TRBJ2-1, with TRBD1 matching 8 bases. The trim removed 6 bases at V and 10 bases at J, leaving 5 bases unmatched. This CDR3 spans 12 amino acids. CDR3 loop: CASRDRAHEQFF. As DNA, the CDR3 is TGTGCCAGCAGGGACAGGGCACACGAGCAGTTCTTC.

The chain carries TRBV6-2 or TRBV6-3 and TRBJ2-7; 9 nucleotides line up with TRBD2. This CDR3 is built from 14 residues. The V gene's germline CDR1 is MNHEY and CDR2 SVGEGT. V was clipped by 5 bases and J by 2 bases; unmatched bases: 4. CDR3 DNA: TGTGCCAGCAGTGTGGGACTAGCTACCTACGAGCAGTACTTC. Translation: CASSVGLATYEQYF.

This clone was recorded once. This sequence joins TRBV27 and TRBJ2-7; 7 nucleotides match TRBD1. Germline V gene data show CDR1 as MNHEY and CDR2 as SMNVEV (reference sequence). V shed 5 bases and J 1 base; nucleotides not matched to a gene: 5. CDR3 size: 14 residues. The CDR3 reads CASSGQASSYEQYF. DNA of the CDR3: TGTGCCAGCAGTGGACAGGCGTCATCCTACGAGCAGTACTTC.

The CDR3 DNA sequence: TGTGCCAGCAGTCCGAACCGGAGGTCAGATACGCAGTATTTT. As protein: CASSPNRRSDTQYF. The chain employs TRBV28 and TRBJ2-3, with D possibly matching TRBD2 (5 bases). The germline gives CDR1 MDHEN, CDR2 SYDVKM. This CDR3 region has 14 residues. V was pared by 5 bases and J by 4 bases, with 13 bases between.

The V gene is TRBV27, the J gene TRBJ2-1; the D is unclear. CDR3 size: 13 residues. CDR1 is MNHEY, CDR2 SMNVEV, per germline (reference sequence). The V gene lost 0 bases and the J gene lost 7 bases, with 7 bases spanning the gap. The CDR3 DNA is TGTGCCAGCAGTTTATCGATGGAGAATGAGCAGTTCTTC. Amino acid sequence: CASSLSMENEQFF.

The chain employs TRBV19 and TRBJ1-1, with a possible D match to TRBD1 (6 bases). Trimming shortened V by 5 bases and J by 4 bases, and 17 bases separated the two germline ends. CDR3 length: 15 amino acids. Germline CDR1 is LNHDA and CDR2 is SQIVND (reference sequence). The DNA for the CDR3 is TGTGCCAGTAGTTCCAGGGACAAACGGAGCACTGAAGCTTTCTTT. Amino acids: CASSSRDKRSTEAFF.

This clone appeared a single time. The chain carries TRBV9 and TRBJ1-1; a possible D gene is TRBD1 (5 bases). CDR3 length: 17 amino acids. V lost 0 bases to trimming and J lost 2 bases, with 17 bases between them. Germline CDR1 and CDR2: SGDLS and YYNGEE. The CDR3 loop is CASSVAGGTGVNTEAFF. DNA for the CDR3: TGTGCCAGCAGCGTAGCCGGGGGGACGGGGGTAAACACTGAAGCTTTCTTT.

J is TRBJ2-1 and V is TRBV5-1; 13 nucleotides agree with TRBD2. J lost 5 bases, V lost 4 bases, and 12 bases had no gene match. CDR1 is SGHRS and CDR2 is YFSETQ in the germline V gene. The CDR3 runs 18 residues. CDR3 in DNA: TGCGCCAGCAGCATAGGACTAGCGGGGGACATGACCCACAATGAGCAGTTCTTC. Translating it yields CASSIGLAGDMTHNEQFF.

The CDR3 protein is CSVRVLAGELFF. For the CDR3, the DNA is TGCAGCGTGAGGGTTTTAGCCGGGGAGCTGTTTTTT. The chain has TRBV29-1 and TRBJ2-2, with TRBD2 as a possible D gene (5 bases). The germline CDR1 and CDR2 sequences are SQVTM and ANQGSEA. V was cut by 6 bases and J by 6 bases, with 11 bases left in between. The CDR3 contains 12 residues.

Only a few counts were recorded for this clone. The chain is built from TRBV28 and TRBJ2-7, with 7 nucleotides matching TRBD1. V shed 3 bases and J 4 bases; nucleotides not matched to a gene: 6. The germline V gene has CDR1 MDHEN and CDR2 SYDVKM. The CDR3 runs to 14 residues. The CDR3 is CASSLPQGDYEQYF. The CDR3 DNA is TGTGCCAGCAGTTTGCCCCAGGGGGATTACGAGCAGTACTTC.

The chain uses TRBV4-1 and TRBJ2-7, with D possibly being TRBD1 (5 bases). Trimming took 1 base from V and 2 from J, leaving 12 bases between them. The CDR3 runs 15 residues. CDR1 MGHRA and CDR2 YSYEKL come from the germline V gene. CDR3 bases: TGCGCCAGCAGCCAAGTGTCAGGGTTACCCTACGAGCAGTACTTC. Its protein product is CASSQVSGLPYEQYF.

The rearrangement uses TRBV27 and TRBJ1-4; 8 bases align to TRBD1. The CDR3 runs 14 residues. Germline assignment: CDR1 MNHEY and CDR2 SMNVEV (reference sequence). Losses at the gene ends were 5 bases for V and 6 bases for J; bases not matched to a gene: 5. DNA of the CDR3: TGTGCCAGCAGTCCGGACAGGGACGATGAAAAACTGTTTTTT. Amino acids: CASSPDRDDEKLFF.

The DNA for the CDR3 is TGCAGTGCTAGCCGGGGCGGGGAGCTGTTTTTT. It is translated as CSASRGGELFF. This chain uses TRBV20-1 with TRBJ2-2; TRBD2 is a possible D gene (5 bases). The CDR3 is made up of 11 amino acids. CDR1 is DFQATT and CDR2 is SNEGSKA in the germline V gene (reference sequence). V was cut by 3 bases and J by 7 bases, with 6 bases left in between.

The DNA for the CDR3 is TGTGCCAGCAGCGTTACTCCCGGGACAGGGGATGATGGCTACACCTTC. Translation gives CASSVTPGTGDDGYTF. The rearrangement uses TRBV9 and TRBJ1-2; TRBD1 matches 10 bases. Trimming took 2 bases from V and 6 from J; bases not matched to a gene: 10. This CDR3 comprises 16 residues. CDR1 is SGDLS, CDR2 YYNGEE, per germline. Complete variable domain (other parts from reference TRBV9 and TRBJ1-2): DSGVTQTPKHLITATGQRVTLRCSPRSGDLSVYWYQQSLDQGLQFLIQYYNGEERAKGNILERFSAQQFPDLHSELNLSSLELGDSALYFCASSVTPGTGDDGYTFGSGTRLTVV.

This chain connects TRBV27 to TRBJ2-7; TRBD2 matches at 9 bases. The germline CDR1 and CDR2 sequences are MNHEY and SMNVEV (reference sequence). This CDR3 has 15 residues. V was pared by 3 bases and J by 2 bases, with 5 bases of the junction left unmatched. Written as DNA, the CDR3 is TGTGCCAGCAGTTTTCGGGCGGGAGGGACCTACGAGCAGTACTTC. Residues: CASSFRAGGTYEQYF.

The CDR3 region is CASSLAPGRGLNEKLFF. CDR3 nucleotides: TGTGCCAGCAGCTTAGCCCCGGGCAGGGGGCTTAATGAAAAACTGTTTTTT. The rearrangement uses TRBV7-9 and TRBJ1-4; 8 nucleotides agree with TRBD1. CDR3 length equals 17 residues. The germline V gene encodes CDR1 SEHNR and CDR2 FQNEAQ (reference sequence). J lost 4 bases, V lost 0 bases, and 7 bases had no gene match.

The CDR3 nucleotides are TGTGCCAGCTCACCACTTGTGAGAAATGAGCAGTTCTTC. It specifies CASSPLVRNEQFF. The V gene is TRBV18, the J gene TRBJ2-1, with D hard to call. CDR3 length equals 13 residues. Germline V gene data show CDR1 as KGHSH and CDR2 as LQKENI. Trimming removed 1 base at V and 7 bases at J, with 8 bases between. Using reference TRBV18 and TRBJ2-1 for the parts outside the CDR3, the full variable domain is NAGVMQNPRHLVRRRGQEARLRCSPMKGHSHVYWYRQLPEEGLKFMVYLQKENIIDESGMPKERFSAEFPKEGPSILRIQQVVRGDSAAYFCASSPLVRNEQFFGPGTRLTVL.

The chain recombines TRBV5-1 with TRBJ2-1, with 9 bases aligning to TRBD1. V was clipped by 0 bases and J by 8 bases; unmatched bases: 6. CDR1 is SGHRS and CDR2 is YFSETQ in the germline V gene. The CDR3 totals 15 residues. CDR3 residues: CASSLDGDRVDEQFF. CDR3 DNA sequence: TGCGCCAGCAGCTTGGATGGGGACAGGGTGGATGAGCAGTTCTTC.

The genes are TRBV4-3 and TRBJ2-5, with TRBD1 identical over 10 bases. Trimming removed 2 bases from V and 1 base from J; junction bases left unmatched: 7. Per germline, CDR1 LGHNA and CDR2 YSLEER. There are 17 residues in the CDR3. For the CDR3, the DNA is TGCGCCAGCAGCCAAAGGGGGACAGGGGCTAGCCAAGAGACCCAGTACTTC. It codes for CASSQRGTGASQETQYF.

This chain joins TRBV7-3 and TRBJ2-2, with D maybe TRBD1 (5 bases). The germline V gene encodes CDR1 SGHTA and CDR2 FQGTGA. With 5 bases removed from V and 0 bases from J, the gap between germline ends came to 13 bases. This CDR3 contains 16 residues. The CDR3, as DNA: TGTGCCAGCAGCCCACCAGGGCAGTCGAACACCGGGGAGCTGTTTTTT. It translates to CASSPPGQSNTGELFF.

The genes are TRBV9 and TRBJ2-5; 14 nucleotides match TRBD2. V gave up 0 bases and J gave up 0 bases; unmatched junction bases: 4. Germline V gives CDR1 SGDLS, CDR2 YYNGEE. This CDR3 is 18 amino acids long. The CDR3 bases are TGTGCCAGCAGCGTAGGACTAGCGGGGGGGCGAAACCAAGAGACCCAGTACTTC. Translation gives CASSVGLAGGRNQETQYF. Together with reference TRBV9 and TRBJ2-5, the CDR3 gives the full variable domain: DSGVTQTPKHLITATGQRVTLRCSPRSGDLSVYWYQQSLDQGLQFLIQYYNGEERAKGNILERFSAQQFPDLHSELNLSSLELGDSALYFCASSVGLAGGRNQETQYFGPGTRLLVL.

V is TRBV19 and J is TRBJ1-1; unclear D gene. The ends were cut back, 8 bases at V and 1 base at J, with 11 bases in the middle. Per the germline V gene, CDR1 is LNHDA and CDR2 is SQIVND (reference sequence). CDR3 size: 13 residues. Written as DNA, the CDR3 is TGTGCCAGTGCAGATACACCGAACACTGAAGCTTTCTTT. Translated: CASADTPNTEAFF.

V gene TRBV28 combines with J gene TRBJ2-2; tentatively, D is TRBD2 (6 bases). The V and J ends lost 3 bases and 2 bases respectively, with 13 bases between them. The CDR3 spans 16 residues. The germline V gene has CDR1 MDHEN and CDR2 SYDVKM. CDR3 sequence: CASSLVLAENTGELFF. In nucleotides, the CDR3 is TGTGCCAGCAGTTTGGTATTAGCGGAAAACACCGGGGAGCTGTTTTTT.

This sequence joins TRBV29-1 and TRBJ1-1; D gene ambiguous. CDR3 size: 13 residues. Germline CDR1 is SQVTM and CDR2 is ANQGSEA. The germline V and J ends were trimmed by 4 bases and 1 base, with 10 bases remaining between them. CDR3 sequence: CSVGTNRNTEAFF. In DNA, the CDR3 is TGCAGCGTTGGAACAAACCGGAACACTGAAGCTTTCTTT.

V is TRBV6-5 and J is TRBJ2-7, with D possibly being TRBD2 (6 bases). The CDR3 is made up of 14 amino acids. Germline loops: CDR1 MNHEY, CDR2 SVGAGI. Trimming shortened V by 6 bases and J by 3 bases, and 15 bases separated the two germline ends. The CDR3, as DNA: TGTGCCAGCAGCCCGGGACTGGGGTACTACGAGCAGTACTTC. It codes for CASSPGLGYYEQYF.